The 8 T cell receptor beta chains presented below share a single source sample, sequenced in a study of blood T cell repertoires in COVID-19. The method was immunoSEQ multiplex PCR; TCRdb's version includes in-frame clones alone and lacks a portion of them. The data show 100,000 to 150,000 clones, with more than 70% seen just once and about 5.4% held by the top ten. The sequenced sample was peripheral blood. The receptors derive from a human donor in a cohort sampled during active COVID-19.

V is TRBV28 and J is TRBJ2-6; D unclear. The CDR3 is 12 amino acids. V lost 10 bases and J 2 bases, leaving 6 bases between the germline ends. Germline CDR1 reads MDHEN; CDR2 reads SYDVKM. CDR3 residues: CATETGANVLTF. The CDR3 DNA sequence: TGTGCCACCGAGACTGGGGCCAACGTCCTGACTTTC.

CDR3 DNA sequence: TGCGCCAGCAGCCCCGGGGGACTAGCGAGAGAGCAGTACTTC. Encoded protein: CASSPGGLAREQYF. V and J are TRBV5-1 and TRBJ2-7; 10 nucleotides match TRBD2. The CDR3 contains 14 residues. CDR1 is SGHRS and CDR2 is YFSETQ in the germline V gene. V lost 4 bases and J lost 7; bases outside the gene matches: 8.

This clone was seen only once. This chain connects TRBV15 to TRBJ1-2; no reliable D call. Deletions cut 0 bases from V and 6 bases from J, with 5 bases between. CDR3 length equals 12 residues. Looked up from germline, CDR1 is LNHNV and CDR2 is YYDKDF (reference sequence). The DNA of the CDR3 is TGTGCCACCAGCAGAGATCGGGATGGCTACACCTTC. Amino acid sequence: CATSRDRDGYTF.

CDR3 amino acids: CSVVKGDTQYF. CDR3 in DNA: TGCAGCGTTGTAAAGGGGGATACGCAGTATTTT. The chain recombines TRBV29-1 with TRBJ2-3, with a possible D match to TRBD1 (5 bases). This CDR3 region has 11 residues. The V gene's germline CDR1 is SQVTM and CDR2 ANQGSEA. Trimming removed 4 bases at V and 6 bases at J, with 8 bases between.

The rearrangement links TRBV7-9 to TRBJ2-3, with 11 bases matching TRBD2. CDR3 length: 16 residues. The ends lost 1 base at V and 5 bases at J; junction bases unmatched: 5. The germline CDR1 and CDR2 sequences are SEHNR and FQNEAQ (reference sequence). The CDR3 DNA follows: TGTGCCAGCAGCTTAGTGTCTAGCGGGAGGAGAGATACGCAGTATTTT. Residues: CASSLVSSGRRDTQYF.

The chain is built from TRBV24-1 and TRBJ2-2; no definite D call. The CDR3 is 13 residues long. Deletions cut 4 bases from V and 3 bases from J, with 5 bases between. CDR1 is KGHDR, CDR2 SFDVKD, per germline. CDR3 coding DNA: TGTGCCACCAGTGACCCTTACACCGGGGAGCTGTTTTTT. Protein product: CATSDPYTGELFF.

This clone is a singleton in its sample. The V and J genes are TRBV20-1 and TRBJ2-1; 11 bases map to TRBD2. The CDR3 has 16 residues. The trim removed 3 bases at V and 6 bases at J, leaving 10 bases unmatched. Germline V gene lookup returns CDR1 DFQATT and CDR2 SNEGSKA (reference sequence). The CDR3: CSASFYRLAGGNEQFF. CDR3 bases: TGCAGTGCTAGTTTTTATCGCCTAGCGGGAGGCAATGAGCAGTTCTTC.

DNA for the CDR3: TGCGCCAGCAGCTTGGAACGGGTCACGAGCTCTGGAAACACCATATATTTT. It encodes CASSLERVTSSGNTIYF. This chain links TRBV5-1 with TRBJ1-3; D is unclear. The germline CDR1 and CDR2 sequences are SGHRS and YFSETQ. V gave up 0 bases and J gave up 0 bases, with 13 bases separating them. The CDR3 is 17 residues long.